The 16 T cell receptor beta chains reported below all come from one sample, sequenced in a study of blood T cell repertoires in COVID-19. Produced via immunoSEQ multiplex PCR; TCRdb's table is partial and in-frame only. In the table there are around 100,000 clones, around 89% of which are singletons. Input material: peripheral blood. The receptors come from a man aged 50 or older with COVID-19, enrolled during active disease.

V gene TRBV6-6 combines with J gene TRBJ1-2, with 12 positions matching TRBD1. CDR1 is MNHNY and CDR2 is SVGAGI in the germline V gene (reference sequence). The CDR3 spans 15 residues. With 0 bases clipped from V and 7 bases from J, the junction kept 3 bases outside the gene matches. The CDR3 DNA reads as TGTGCCAGCAGTTACTCGGGACAGGGGGCGACTGGCTACACCTTC. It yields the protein CASSYSGQGATGYTF.

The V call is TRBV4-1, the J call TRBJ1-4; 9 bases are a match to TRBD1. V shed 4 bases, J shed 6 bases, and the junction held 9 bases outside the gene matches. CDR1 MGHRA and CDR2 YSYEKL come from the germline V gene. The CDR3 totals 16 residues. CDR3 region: CASSLIQTGGYEKLFF. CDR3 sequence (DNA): TGCGCCAGCAGCCTTATTCAGACAGGGGGTTATGAAAAACTGTTTTTT.

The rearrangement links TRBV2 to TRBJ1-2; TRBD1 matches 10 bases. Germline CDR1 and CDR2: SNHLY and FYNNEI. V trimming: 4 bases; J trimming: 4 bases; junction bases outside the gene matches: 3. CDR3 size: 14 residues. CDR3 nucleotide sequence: TGTGCCAGCAGTGGGGGGGACAGGGGCTATGGCTACACCTTC. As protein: CASSGGDRGYGYTF.

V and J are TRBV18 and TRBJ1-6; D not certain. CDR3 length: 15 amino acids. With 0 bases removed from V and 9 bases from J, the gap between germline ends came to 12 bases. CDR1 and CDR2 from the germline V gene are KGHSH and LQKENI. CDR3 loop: CASSPPGAEFSPLHF. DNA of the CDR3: TGTGCCAGCTCACCACCCGGTGCGGAGTTTTCACCCCTCCACTTT.

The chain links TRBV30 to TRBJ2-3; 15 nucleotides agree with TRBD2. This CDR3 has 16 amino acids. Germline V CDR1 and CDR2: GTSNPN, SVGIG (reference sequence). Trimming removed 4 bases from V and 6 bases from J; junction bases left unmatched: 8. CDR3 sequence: CAWTRTSGGAWDTQYF. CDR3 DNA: TGTGCCTGGACAAGGACTAGCGGGGGGGCCTGGGATACGCAGTATTTT.

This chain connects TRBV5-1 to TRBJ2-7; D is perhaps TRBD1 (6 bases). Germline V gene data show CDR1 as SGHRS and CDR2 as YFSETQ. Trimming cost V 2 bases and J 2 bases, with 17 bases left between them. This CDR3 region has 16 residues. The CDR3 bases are TGCGCCAGCAGCTTCTTTACGAGACAGGAAACCTACGAGCAGTACTTC. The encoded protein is CASSFFTRQETYEQYF. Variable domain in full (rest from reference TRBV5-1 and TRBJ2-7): KAGVTQTPRYLIKTRGQQVTLSCSPISGHRSVSWYQQTPGQGLQFLFEYFSETQRNKGNFPGRFSGRQFSNSRSEMNVSTLELGDSALYLCASSFFTRQETYEQYFGPGTRLTVT.

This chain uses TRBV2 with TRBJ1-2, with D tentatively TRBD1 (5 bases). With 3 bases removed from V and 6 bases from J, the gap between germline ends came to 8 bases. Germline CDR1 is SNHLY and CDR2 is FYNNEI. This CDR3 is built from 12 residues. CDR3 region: CASSEGGDGYTF. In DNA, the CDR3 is TGTGCCAGCAGTGAGGGAGGGGATGGCTACACCTTC.

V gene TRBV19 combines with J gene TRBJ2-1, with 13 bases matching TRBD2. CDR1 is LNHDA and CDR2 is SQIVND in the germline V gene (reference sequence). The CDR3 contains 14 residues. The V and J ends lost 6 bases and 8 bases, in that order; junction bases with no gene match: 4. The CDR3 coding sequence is TGTGCCAGTAGGACTAGCGGGGGGTTGGATGAGCAGTTCTTC. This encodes CASRTSGGLDEQFF.

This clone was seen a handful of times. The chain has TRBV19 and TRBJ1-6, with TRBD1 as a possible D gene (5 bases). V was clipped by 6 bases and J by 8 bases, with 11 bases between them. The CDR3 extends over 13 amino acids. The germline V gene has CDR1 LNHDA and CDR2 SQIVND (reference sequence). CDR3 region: CASRGQGYSPLHF. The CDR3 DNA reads TGTGCCAGTAGAGGGCAGGGATATTCACCCCTCCACTTT.

The CDR3: CASSAGTSGGGETQYF. CDR3 sequence (DNA): TGTGCCAGCAGCGCCGGGACTAGCGGGGGTGGCGAGACCCAGTACTTC. The genes are TRBV9 and TRBJ2-5, with 14 bases fitting TRBD2. Germline-derived CDR1 and CDR2 are SGDLS and YYNGEE. Trimming took 3 bases from V and 5 from J; bases not matched to a gene: 6. This CDR3 has 16 residues.

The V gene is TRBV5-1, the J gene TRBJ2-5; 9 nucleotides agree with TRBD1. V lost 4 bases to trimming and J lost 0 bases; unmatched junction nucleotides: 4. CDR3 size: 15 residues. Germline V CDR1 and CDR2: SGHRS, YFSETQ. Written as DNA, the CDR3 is TGCGCCAGCAGCCCCGGACAGGGGAACCAAGAGACCCAGTACTTC. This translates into CASSPGQGNQETQYF.

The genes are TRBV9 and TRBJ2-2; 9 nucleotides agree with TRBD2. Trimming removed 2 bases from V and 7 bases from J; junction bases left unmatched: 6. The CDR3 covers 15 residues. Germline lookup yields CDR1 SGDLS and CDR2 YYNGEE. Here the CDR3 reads CASSVSGGLGGELFF. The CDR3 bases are TGTGCCAGCAGCGTCAGCGGGGGGTTGGGCGGGGAGCTGTTTTTT.

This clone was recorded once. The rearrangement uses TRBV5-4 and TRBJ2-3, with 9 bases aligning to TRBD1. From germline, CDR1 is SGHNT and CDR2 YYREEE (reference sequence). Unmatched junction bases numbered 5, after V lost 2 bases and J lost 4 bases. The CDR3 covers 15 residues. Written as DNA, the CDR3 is TGTGCCAGCAGCTTCACAGGGGGCCTCCCAGATACGCAGTATTTT. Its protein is CASSFTGGLPDTQYF.

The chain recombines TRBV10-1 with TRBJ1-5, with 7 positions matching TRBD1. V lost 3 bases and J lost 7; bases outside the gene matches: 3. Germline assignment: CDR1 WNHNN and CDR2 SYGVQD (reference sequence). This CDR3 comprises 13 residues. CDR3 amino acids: CASSEGGGQPQHF. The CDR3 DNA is TGCGCCAGCAGTGAAGGGGGCGGACAGCCCCAGCATTTT.

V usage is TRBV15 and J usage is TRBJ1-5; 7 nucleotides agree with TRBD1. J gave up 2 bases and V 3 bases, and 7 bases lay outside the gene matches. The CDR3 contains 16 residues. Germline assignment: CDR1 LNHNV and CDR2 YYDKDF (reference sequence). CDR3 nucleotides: TGTGCCACCAGCAGGGTGCGACAGGGCGGCAATCAGCCCCAGCATTTT. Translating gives CATSRVRQGGNQPQHF.

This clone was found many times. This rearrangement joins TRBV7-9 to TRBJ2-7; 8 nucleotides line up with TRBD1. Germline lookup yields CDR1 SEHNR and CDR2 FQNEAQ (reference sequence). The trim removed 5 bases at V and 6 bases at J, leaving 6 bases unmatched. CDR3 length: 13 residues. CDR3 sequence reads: CASSRQGFPEQYF. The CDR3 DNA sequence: TGTGCCAGCAGCCGACAGGGGTTCCCCGAGCAGTACTTC.